This T cell receptor beta chain was obtained from a study of blood T cell repertoires in COVID-19. Turning to the study itself: Samples taken during acute and convalescent COVID-19 were collected in the United States, Italy and Spain. From T cells, B-cell-depleted T cells, or PBMCs came the material, which was cDNA or gDNA.

Per the authors' pipeline: From reference gene primer amplification, estimates of nucleated cell counts were derived. The protocol was immunoSEQ multiplex PCR, while the TCRdb copy is restricted to in-frame clones and leaves out a portion. V and J calls and clone size are as listed in that table; D and trimming were resolved from the DNA. Among 200,000 or so clones listed, roughly 80% were seen once. This CDR3 comprises 14 residues. This TCR derives from a man aged 55 to 69 with active or convalescent COVID-19. The chain links TRBV21-1 to TRBJ1-2. TRBV21-1 constitutes a pseudogene. Sequences were obtained from peripheral blood. The CDR3 reads CASSKGRGGHGYTF. The CDR3 coding sequence is TGTGCCAGCAGCAAAGGGAGGGGAGGGCATGGCTACACCTTC.